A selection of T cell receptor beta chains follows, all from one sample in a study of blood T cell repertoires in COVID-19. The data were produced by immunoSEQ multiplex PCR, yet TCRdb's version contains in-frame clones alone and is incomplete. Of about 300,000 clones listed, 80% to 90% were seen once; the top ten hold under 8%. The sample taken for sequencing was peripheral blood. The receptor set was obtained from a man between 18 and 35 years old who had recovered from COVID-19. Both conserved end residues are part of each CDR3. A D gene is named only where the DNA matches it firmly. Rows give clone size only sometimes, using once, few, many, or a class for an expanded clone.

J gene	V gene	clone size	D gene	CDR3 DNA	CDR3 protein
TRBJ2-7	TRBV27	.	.	TGTGCCAGCAGTCAGACAGTGTTAAACTACGAGCAGTACTTC	CASSQTVLNYEQYF
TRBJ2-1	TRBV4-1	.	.	TGCGCCAGCAGCCAAGATCTGGAGGGTGAGTCCTACAATGAGCAGTTCTTC	CASSQDLEGESYNEQFF
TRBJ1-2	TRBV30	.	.	TGTGCCTGGGAGGAGTCCCTGGGCGTCGGGGACTATGGCTACACCTTC	CAWEESLGVGDYGYTF
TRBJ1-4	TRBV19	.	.	TGTGCCAGTAGTATAGATCGGAGGGGTGGTGAAAAACTGTTTTTT	CASSIDRRGGEKLFF
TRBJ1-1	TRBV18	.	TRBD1	TGTGCCAGCTCACCACTTGGACAGGGGGCGTATGAAGCTTTCTTT	CASSPLGQGAYEAFF
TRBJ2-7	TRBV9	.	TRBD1	TGTGCCAGCAGCGCGGGACAGTTCCACGAGCAGTACTTC	CASSAGQFHEQYF
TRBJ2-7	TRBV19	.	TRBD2	TGTGCCAGTAGTCTAGCGGGGGGGGCGACATCCGAGCAGTACTTC	CASSLAGGATSEQYF
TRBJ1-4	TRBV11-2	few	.	TGTGCCAGCAGCTTGGGTAGCGGTGAAAAACTGTTTTTT	CASSLGSGEKLFF
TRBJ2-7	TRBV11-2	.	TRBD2	TGTGCCAGCAGCCCGGGACTAGCGAACTCCTACGAGCAGTACTTC	CASSPGLANSYEQYF
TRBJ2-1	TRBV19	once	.	TGTGCCAGTAGTATTAAATCCGGTAATGAGCAGTTCTTC	CASSIKSGNEQFF
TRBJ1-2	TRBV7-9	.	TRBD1	TGTGCCAGCAGCTTAACTGGACAGGGCCTTAACTATGGCTACACCTTC	CASSLTGQGLNYGYTF
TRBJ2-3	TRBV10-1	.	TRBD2	TGCGCCAGTACAACCGGGACTAGCGGGGGGGCCTTAATCTTAGATACGCAGTATTTT	CASTTGTSGGALILDTQYF
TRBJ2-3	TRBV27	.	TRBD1	TGTGCCAGCAGTACATACTCCGGGACAGGGAGCACAGATACGCAGTATTTT	CASSTYSGTGSTDTQYF
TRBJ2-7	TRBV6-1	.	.	TGTGCCAGCAGTGAAGCTTGGAGCTCCTACGAGCAGTACTTC	CASSEAWSSYEQYF
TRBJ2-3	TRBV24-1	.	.	TGTGCCACCAGTGATCCTAGGGGCGAAGATACGCAGTATTTT	CATSDPRGEDTQYF
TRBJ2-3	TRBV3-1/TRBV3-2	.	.	TGTGCCAGCAGCTGGGGCAGCACAGATACGCAGTATTTT	CASSWGSTDTQYF
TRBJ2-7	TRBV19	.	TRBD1	TGTGCCAGTGGCAAAGGACAGGGGCTTTCCGAGCAGTACTTC	CASGKGQGLSEQYF
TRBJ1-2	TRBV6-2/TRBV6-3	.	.	TGTGCCAGCAGCCTCGGGGCTAACTATGGCTACACCTTC	CASSLGANYGYTF
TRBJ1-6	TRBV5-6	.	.	TGTGCCAGCAGCCTGACAGAAGATTCACCCCTCCACTTT	CASSLTEDSPLHF
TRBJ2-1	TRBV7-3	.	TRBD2	TGTGCCAGCAGCTTATATATAGGTGGAGGGCGGCTAGCGGGAGGGGATGAGCAGTTCTTC	CASSLYIGGGRLAGGDEQFF
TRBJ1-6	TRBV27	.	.	TGTGCCGCAAGACAGGCCATTGTTAATTCACCCCTCCACTTT	CAARQAIVNSPLHF
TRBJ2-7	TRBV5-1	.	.	TGCGCCAGCAGCCCAACAGGTATCTACGAGCAGTACTTC	CASSPTGIYEQYF
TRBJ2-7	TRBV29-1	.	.	TGCAGCGTTGCTTTCAAGCGCGGGGACGAGCAGTACTTC	CSVAFKRGDEQYF
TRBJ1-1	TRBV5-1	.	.	TGCGCCAGCAGCTTGGGGACGGAGGGGTGGTGGAGCACTGAAGCTTTCTTT	CASSLGTEGWWSTEAFF
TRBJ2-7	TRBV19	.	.	TGTGCCAGTAGCGACCAGGGAGGTTATGAGCAGTACTTC	CASSDQGGYEQYF
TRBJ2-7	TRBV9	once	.	TGTGCCAGCAGCGTTGCTAGTTTTCCCTACGAGCAGTACTTC	CASSVASFPYEQYF
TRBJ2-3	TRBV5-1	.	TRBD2	TGCGCCAGCAGCCCTGGAACTAGCGGGGTCACAGATACGCAGTATTTT	CASSPGTSGVTDTQYF
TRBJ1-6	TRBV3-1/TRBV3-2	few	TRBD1	TGTGCCAGCAGCCTTCGGGACAGCAATTCACCCCTCCACTTT	CASSLRDSNSPLHF
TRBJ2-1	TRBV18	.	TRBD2	TGTGCCAGCTCACCGCTAGCGGGAGAAGACGATGAGCAGTTCTTC	CASSPLAGEDDEQFF
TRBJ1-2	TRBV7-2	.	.	TGTGCCAGCAGCCCCCCTGTCTATGGCTACACCTTC	CASSPPVYGYTF
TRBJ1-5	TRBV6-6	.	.	TGTGCCAGCAGTTACGCAGGGGCTGAGCAGCCCCAGCATTTT	CASSYAGAEQPQHF
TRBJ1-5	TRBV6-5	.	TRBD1	TGTGCCAGCAGGGACAGGGGACAGCCCCAGCATTTT	CASRDRGQPQHF
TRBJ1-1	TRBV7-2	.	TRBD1	TGTGCCAGCAGACCCGGACAGGTGGGCACTGAAGCTTTCTTT	CASRPGQVGTEAFF
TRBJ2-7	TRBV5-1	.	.	TGCGCCAGCAGCTTGATAGCGGAGGGAGACTACGAGCAGTACTTC	CASSLIAEGDYEQYF
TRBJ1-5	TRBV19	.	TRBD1	TGTGCCAGTAGATCAGGACAGGGTGGGGGTCAGCCCCAGCATTTT	CASRSGQGGGQPQHF